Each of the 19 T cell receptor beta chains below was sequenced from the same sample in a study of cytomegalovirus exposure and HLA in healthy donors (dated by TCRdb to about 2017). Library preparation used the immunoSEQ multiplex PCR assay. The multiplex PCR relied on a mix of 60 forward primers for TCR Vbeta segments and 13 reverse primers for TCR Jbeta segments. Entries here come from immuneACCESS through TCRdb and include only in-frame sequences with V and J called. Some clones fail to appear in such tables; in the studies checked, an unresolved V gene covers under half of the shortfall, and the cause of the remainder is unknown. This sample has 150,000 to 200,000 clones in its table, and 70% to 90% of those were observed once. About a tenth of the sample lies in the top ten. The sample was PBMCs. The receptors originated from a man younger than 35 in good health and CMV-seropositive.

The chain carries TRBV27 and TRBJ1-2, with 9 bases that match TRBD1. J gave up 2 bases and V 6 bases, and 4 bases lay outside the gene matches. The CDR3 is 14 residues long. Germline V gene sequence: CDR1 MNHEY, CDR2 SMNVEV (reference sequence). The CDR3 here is CASRTGGKNYGYTF. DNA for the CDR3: TGTGCCAGCAGGACAGGGGGGAAAAACTATGGCTACACCTTC.

The chain's CDR3 is CASSLVPGNYGYTF. As DNA, the CDR3 is TGCGCCAGCAGCTTGGTCCCGGGAAACTATGGCTACACCTTC. The V call is TRBV5-1, the J call TRBJ1-2; D ambiguous. This CDR3 contains 14 residues. Germline CDR1 is SGHRS and CDR2 is YFSETQ. The ends were cut back, 0 bases at V and 2 bases at J, with 8 bases in the middle.

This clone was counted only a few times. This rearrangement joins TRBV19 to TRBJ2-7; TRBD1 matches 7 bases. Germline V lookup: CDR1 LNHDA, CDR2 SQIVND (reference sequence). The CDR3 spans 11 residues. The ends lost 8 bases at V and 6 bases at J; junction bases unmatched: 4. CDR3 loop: CASSTGPEQYF. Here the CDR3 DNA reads TGTGCCAGTTCGACAGGGCCCGAGCAGTACTTC. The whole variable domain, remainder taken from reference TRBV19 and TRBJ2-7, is DGGITQSPKYLFRKEGQNVTLSCEQNLNHDAMYWYRQDPGQGLRLIYYSQIVNDFQKGDIAEGYSVSREKKESFPLTVTSAQKNPTAFYLCASSTGPEQYFGPGTRLTVT.

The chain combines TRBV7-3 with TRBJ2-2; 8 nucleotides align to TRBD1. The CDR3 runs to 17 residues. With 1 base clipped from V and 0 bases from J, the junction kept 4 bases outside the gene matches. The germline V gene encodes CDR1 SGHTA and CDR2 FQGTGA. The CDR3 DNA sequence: TGTGCCAGCAGCTTAAGAGCAGGGGGCGCGAACACCGGGGAGCTGTTTTTT. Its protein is CASSLRAGGANTGELFF.

CDR3 DNA: TGCGCCAGCAGCCAAGATCTGACAATGCAGAGCTCTGGGGCCAACGTCCTGACTTTC. Translating gives CASSQDLTMQSSGANVLTF. The gene calls are TRBV4-1 and TRBJ2-6; D unresolved. This CDR3 is 19 amino acids long. Deletions cut 0 bases from V and 0 bases from J, with 15 bases between. Germline V gene lookup returns CDR1 MGHRA and CDR2 YSYEKL.

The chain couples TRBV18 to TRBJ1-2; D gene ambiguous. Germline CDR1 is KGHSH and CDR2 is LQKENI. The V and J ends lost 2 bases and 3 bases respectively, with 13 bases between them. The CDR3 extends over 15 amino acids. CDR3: CASSPSQWGDYGYTF. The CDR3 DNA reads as TGTGCCAGCTCACCAAGTCAGTGGGGAGACTATGGCTACACCTTC.

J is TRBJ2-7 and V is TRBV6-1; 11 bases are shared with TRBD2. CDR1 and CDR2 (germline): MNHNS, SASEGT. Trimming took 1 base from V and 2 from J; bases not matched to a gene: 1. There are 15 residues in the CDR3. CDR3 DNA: TGTGCCAGCAGTGAAGGACTAGCGGGGACCTACGAGCAGTACTTC. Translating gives CASSEGLAGTYEQYF.

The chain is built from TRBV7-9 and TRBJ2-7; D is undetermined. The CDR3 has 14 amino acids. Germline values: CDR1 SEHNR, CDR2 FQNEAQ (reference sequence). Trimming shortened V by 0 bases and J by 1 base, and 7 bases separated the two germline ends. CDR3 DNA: TGTGCCAGCAGCTTAGCCTCGGTTTCCTACGAGCAGTACTTC. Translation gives CASSLASVSYEQYF.

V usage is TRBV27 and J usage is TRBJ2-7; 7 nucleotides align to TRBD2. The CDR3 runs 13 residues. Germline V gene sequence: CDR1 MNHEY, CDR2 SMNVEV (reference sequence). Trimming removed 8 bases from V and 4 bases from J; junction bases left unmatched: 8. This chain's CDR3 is CASHPLGGYEQYF. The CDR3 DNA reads TGTGCCAGCCATCCCTTGGGGGGGTACGAGCAGTACTTC.

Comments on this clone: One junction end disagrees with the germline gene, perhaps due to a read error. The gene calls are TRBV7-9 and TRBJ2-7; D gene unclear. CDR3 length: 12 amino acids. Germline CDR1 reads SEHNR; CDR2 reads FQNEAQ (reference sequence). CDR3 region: CSSSTIQYEQYF. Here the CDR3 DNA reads TGTTCCAGCAGCACCATTCAGTACGAGCAGTACTTC.

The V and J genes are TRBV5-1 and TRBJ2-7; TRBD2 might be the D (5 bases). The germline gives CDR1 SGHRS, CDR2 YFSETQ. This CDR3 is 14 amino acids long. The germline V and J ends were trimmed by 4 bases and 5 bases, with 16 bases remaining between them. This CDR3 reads CASSLTSHVHEQYF. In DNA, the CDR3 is TGCGCCAGCAGCCTCACTAGTCATGTCCACGAGCAGTACTTC.

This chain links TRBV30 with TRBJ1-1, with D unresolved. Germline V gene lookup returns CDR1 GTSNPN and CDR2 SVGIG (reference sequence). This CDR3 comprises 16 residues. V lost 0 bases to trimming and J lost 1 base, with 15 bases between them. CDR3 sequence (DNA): TGTGCCTGGAGTGTTGCATCAGGCTCAGGGAACACTGAAGCTTTCTTT. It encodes CAWSVASGSGNTEAFF.

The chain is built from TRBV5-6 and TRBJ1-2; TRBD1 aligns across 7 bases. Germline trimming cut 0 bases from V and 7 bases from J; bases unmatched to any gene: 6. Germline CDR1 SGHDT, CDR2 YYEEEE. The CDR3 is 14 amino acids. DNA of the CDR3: TGTGCCAGCAGCTTGGCCCTAGGGGGCCGTGGCTACACCTTC. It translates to CASSLALGGRGYTF.

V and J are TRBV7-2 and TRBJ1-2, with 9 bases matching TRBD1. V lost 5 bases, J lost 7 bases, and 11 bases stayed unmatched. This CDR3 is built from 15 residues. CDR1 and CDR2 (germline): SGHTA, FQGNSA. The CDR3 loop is CASSLSGTGFGGYTF. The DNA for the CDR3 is TGTGCCAGCAGCCTTTCTGGGACAGGGTTTGGTGGCTACACCTTC.

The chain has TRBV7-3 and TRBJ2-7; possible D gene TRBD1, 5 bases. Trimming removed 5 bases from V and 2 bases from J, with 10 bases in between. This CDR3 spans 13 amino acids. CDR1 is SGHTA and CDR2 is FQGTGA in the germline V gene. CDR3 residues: CASSLTDAYEQYF. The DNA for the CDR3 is TGTGCCAGCAGCCTGACAGACGCCTACGAGCAGTACTTC.

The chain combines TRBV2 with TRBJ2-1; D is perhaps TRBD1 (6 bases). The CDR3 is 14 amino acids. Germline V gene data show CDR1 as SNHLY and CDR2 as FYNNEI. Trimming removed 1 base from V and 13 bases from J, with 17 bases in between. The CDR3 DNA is TGTGCCAGCAGTGAAGACAGGGCAGTGACTTCTCAGTTCTTC. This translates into CASSEDRAVTSQFF.

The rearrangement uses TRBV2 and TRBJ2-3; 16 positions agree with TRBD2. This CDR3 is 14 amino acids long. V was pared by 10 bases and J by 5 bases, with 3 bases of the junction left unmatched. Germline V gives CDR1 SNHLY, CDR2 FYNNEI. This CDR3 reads CATGLAGGLDTQYF. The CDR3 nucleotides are TGTGCCACGGGACTAGCGGGGGGGTTAGATACGCAGTATTTT.

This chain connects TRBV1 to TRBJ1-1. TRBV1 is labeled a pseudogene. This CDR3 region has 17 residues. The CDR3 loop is CTSSQGGDRERVTEAFF. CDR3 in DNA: TGCACCAGCAGCCAGGGGGGAGACCGGGAAAGAGTGACTGAAGCTTTCTTT.

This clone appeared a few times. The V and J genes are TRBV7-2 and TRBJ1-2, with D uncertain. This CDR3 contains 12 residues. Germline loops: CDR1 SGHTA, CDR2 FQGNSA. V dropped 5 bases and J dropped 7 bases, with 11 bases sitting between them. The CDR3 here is CASSMEGRGYTF. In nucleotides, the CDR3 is TGTGCCAGCAGCATGGAGGGTCGTGGCTACACCTTC.